The 18 T cell receptor beta chains reported below all come from one sample, sequenced in a study of shared clonotypes between healthy human individuals. The data were produced by immunoSEQ multiplex PCR, yet TCRdb's version contains in-frame clones alone and is incomplete. This table holds some 120,000 clones, about 71% found once. Sequenced: memory CD8+ T cells sorted from blood. As for subset: CD45RO+ cells pooled with CCR7-negative TemRA cells. The receptors originated from a woman aged 25 to 39 in good health.

Notes on this clone: This sample also contains other DNA sequences that code for the same CDR3. The rearrangement uses TRBV9 and TRBJ2-5, with D unclear. Trimming removed 0 bases at V and 1 base at J, with 7 bases between. The CDR3 has 14 residues. Looked up from germline, CDR1 is SGDLS and CDR2 is YYNGEE. The CDR3 nucleotides read TGTGCCAGCAGCGTAGGAGGTACCCAAGAGACCCAGTACTTC. It codes for CASSVGGTQETQYF.

Worth noting for this clone: This specimen includes other DNA sequences encoding the same CDR3. Written as DNA, the CDR3 is TGCGCCAGCAGCTTGGAGGCGGGACAGGGATTCAACACTGAAGCTTTCTTT. Encoded protein: CASSLEAGQGFNTEAFF. The gene calls are TRBV5-1 and TRBJ1-1; 9 nucleotides agree with TRBD1. Germline-derived CDR1 and CDR2 are SGHRS and YFSETQ. This CDR3 region has 17 residues. Trimming took 0 bases from V and 2 from J; bases not matched to a gene: 8.

The chain has TRBV4-2 and TRBJ2-6; possibly TRBD1 for D (5 bases). Trimming took off 5 bases at V and 0 bases at J, with 17 bases between the two ends. The CDR3 covers 18 residues. The germline gives CDR1 LGHNA, CDR2 YNFKEQ. CDR3 loop: CASSFGSGSYSGANVLTF. The CDR3 region has the DNA TGTGCCAGCAGCTTTGGGTCAGGGTCTTACTCTGGGGCCAACGTCCTGACTTTC.

The chain couples TRBV19 to TRBJ2-2; D is undetermined. The CDR3 covers 16 residues. Germline assignment: CDR1 LNHDA and CDR2 SQIVND (reference sequence). Trimming removed 3 bases from V and 1 base from J, with 12 bases in between. This CDR3 reads CASSMEEVLNTGELFF. The CDR3 coding sequence is TGTGCCAGTAGTATGGAAGAGGTACTGAACACCGGGGAGCTGTTTTTT.

The chain carries TRBV5-5 and TRBJ1-1; the match to TRBD1 covers 7 bases. The germline CDR1 and CDR2 sequences are SGHKS and YYEKEE (reference sequence). Germline trimming cut 3 bases from V and 3 bases from J; bases unmatched to any gene: 2. This CDR3 contains 13 residues. CDR3 residues: CASSYGTDTEAFF. CDR3 nucleotides: TGTGCCAGCAGCTATGGGACAGACACTGAAGCTTTCTTT.

This clone was counted ten times or more. The J gene is TRBJ2-2, the V gene TRBV6-4; TRBD1 aligns across 9 bases. The CDR3 is made up of 13 amino acids. Germline loops: CDR1 MRHNA, CDR2 SNTAGT. V was pared by 8 bases and J by 7 bases, with 5 bases of the junction left unmatched. The chain's CDR3 is CASGDRDHGELFF. The CDR3 nucleotides read TGTGCCAGCGGGGACAGGGATCACGGGGAGCTGTTTTTT.

The chain couples TRBV29-1 to TRBJ2-3; a weak D match, TRBD1 (7 bases). Looked up from germline, CDR1 is SQVTM and CDR2 is ANQGSEA. The CDR3 length is 16 residues. The germline V and J ends were trimmed by 3 bases and 4 bases, with 20 bases remaining between them. DNA for the CDR3: TGCAGCGTTGAGAAAGCGACAGGGACTTATTCAGATACGCAGTATTTT. Amino acids: CSVEKATGTYSDTQYF.

This clone was seen repeatedly, ten times or more. The V and J genes are TRBV2 and TRBJ2-2; 7 positions agree with TRBD1. Germline trimming cut 9 bases from V and 0 bases from J; bases unmatched to any gene: 4. Germline CDR1 SNHLY, CDR2 FYNNEI. This CDR3 is 14 amino acids long. The CDR3 DNA reads as TGTGCCAGAAAGGGGGCAGCGAACACCGGGGAGCTGTTTTTT. It codes for CARKGAANTGELFF.

The rearrangement links TRBV23-1 to TRBJ2-6; possibly TRBD1 for D (5 bases). TRBV23-1 is labeled an ORF, and its function is uncertain. Trimming stripped 4 bases from V and 5 bases from J, with 18 bases between. The CDR3 spans 17 residues. This CDR3 reads CASSRQTQQSRANVLTF. CDR3 nucleotide sequence: TGCGCCAGCAGTCGACAGACGCAACAAAGTCGGGCCAACGTCCTGACTTTC.

The V gene is TRBV18, the J gene TRBJ1-5; D remains unclear. The V and J ends lost 6 bases and 2 bases respectively, with 11 bases between them. Germline V gives CDR1 KGHSH, CDR2 LQKENI. The CDR3 spans 14 residues. The CDR3 DNA sequence: TGTGCCAGCTCGCGTATTAGAGGCAATCAGCCCCAGCATTTT. Encoded protein: CASSRIRGNQPQHF.

J is TRBJ2-7 and V is TRBV7-8; unclear D gene. The CDR3 runs 16 residues. Germline V gene sequence: CDR1 SGHVS, CDR2 FQNEAQ. V was shortened by 5 bases and J by 7 bases, with 24 bases between the two germline ends. CDR3 sequence (DNA): TGTGCCAGCAGCCCGGGTCTCCCCGGGCTTCCCTGGGAGCAGTACTTC. Its translation: CASSPGLPGLPWEQYF. Looking up the rest from reference TRBV7-8 and TRBJ2-7 gives the full variable domain: GAGVSQSPRYKVAKRGQDVALRCDPISGHVSLFWYQQALGQGPEFLTYFQNEAQLDKSGLPSDRFFAERPEGSVSTLKIQRTQQEDSAVYLCASSPGLPGLPWEQYFGPGTRLTVT.

The chain employs TRBV5-8 and TRBJ1-3; D is uncertain. The germline V gene encodes CDR1 SGHTS and CDR2 YDEGEE. This CDR3 region has 15 residues. The ends were cut back, 4 bases at V and 0 bases at J, with 11 bases in the middle. DNA for the CDR3: TGTGCCAGCAGCCAGACGGACTACTCTGGAAACACCATATATTTT. Translated: CASSQTDYSGNTIYF.

This clone was counted only a few times. This probably arose from a read error, given a far larger clone one base away. Other DNA sequences in the same sample also yield this CDR3. The rearrangement joins TRBV11-2 to TRBJ1-1, with TRBD1 matching 8 bases. Trimming cost V 1 base and J 8 bases; bases outside gene matches: 0. CDR3 length: 12 residues. The germline V gene encodes CDR1 SGHAT and CDR2 FQNNGV. The CDR3 protein is CASSLGQGEAFF. The CDR3 DNA reads as TGTGCCAGCAGCTTAGGACAGGGGGAAGCTTTCTTT.

The gene calls are TRBV7-6 and TRBJ1-2; maybe TRBD1 (6 bases). This CDR3 is 21 amino acids long. The V and J ends lost 2 bases and 0 bases respectively, with 28 bases between them. Germline V gene data show CDR1 as SGHVS and CDR2 as FNYEAQ. The CDR3 loop reads CASSLFGVQGATERSNYGYTF. For the CDR3, the DNA is TGTGCCAGCAGCTTATTTGGGGTACAGGGCGCAACAGAACGTTCTAACTATGGCTACACCTTC.

The chain uses TRBV2 and TRBJ2-7; 13 nucleotides align to TRBD2. In germline, CDR1 is SNHLY, CDR2 FYNNEI. CDR3 length: 19 residues. J was trimmed by 3 bases and V by 3 bases; bases with no gene match: 14. This chain's CDR3 is CASSEGETSGGWVIYEQYF. CDR3 coding DNA: TGTGCCAGCAGTGAGGGAGAGACTAGCGGGGGGTGGGTCATCTACGAGCAGTACTTC.

V and J are TRBV5-1 and TRBJ2-2; possibly TRBD2 for D (5 bases). V shed 2 bases and J shed 6 bases, with 8 bases lying between them. The germline V gene has CDR1 SGHRS and CDR2 YFSETQ. This CDR3 spans 13 amino acids. Written as DNA, the CDR3 is TGCGCCAGCAGCTTTACTAGTTCCGGGGAGCTGTTTTTT. Translation gives CASSFTSSGELFF.

This chain links TRBV27 with TRBJ1-1; 9 bases align to TRBD1. Per the germline V gene, CDR1 is MNHEY and CDR2 is SMNVEV (reference sequence). This CDR3 comprises 16 residues. Trimming removed 4 bases from V and 3 bases from J; junction bases left unmatched: 9. CDR3: CASSSLGTGLDTEAFF. The DNA for the CDR3 is TGTGCCAGCAGTTCCCTCGGGACAGGGTTAGACACTGAAGCTTTCTTT.

This clone was seen only a few times. This likely came from a read error, as a far larger clone is one base away. This same CDR3 is encoded by further DNA sequences in the sample. V is TRBV25-1 and J is TRBJ2-7, with D uncertain. This CDR3 has 12 residues. CDR1 is MGHDK and CDR2 is SYGVNS in the germline V gene. Trimming removed 1 base at V and 3 bases at J, with 4 bases between. The CDR3 is CASSESGYEQYF. The CDR3 bases are TGTGCCAGCAGTGAATCGGGCTACGAGCAGTACTTC.